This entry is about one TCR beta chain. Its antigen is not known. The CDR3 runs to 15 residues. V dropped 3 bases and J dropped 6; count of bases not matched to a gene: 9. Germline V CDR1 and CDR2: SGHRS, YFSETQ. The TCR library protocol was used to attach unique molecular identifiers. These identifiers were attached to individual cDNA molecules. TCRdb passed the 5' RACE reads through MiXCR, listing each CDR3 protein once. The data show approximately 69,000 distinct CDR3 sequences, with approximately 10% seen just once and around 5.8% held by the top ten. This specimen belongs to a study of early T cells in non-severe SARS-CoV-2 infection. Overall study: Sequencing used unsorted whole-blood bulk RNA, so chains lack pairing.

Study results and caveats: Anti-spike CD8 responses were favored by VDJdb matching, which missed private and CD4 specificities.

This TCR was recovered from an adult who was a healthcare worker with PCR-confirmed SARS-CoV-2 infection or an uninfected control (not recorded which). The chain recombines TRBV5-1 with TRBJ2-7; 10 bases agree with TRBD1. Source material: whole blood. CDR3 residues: CASSWSEGTGAEQYF. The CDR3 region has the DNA TGCGCCAGCAGCTGGAGTGAGGGGACAGGGGCCGAGCAGTACTTC.